This T cell receptor (beta chain) was obtained from a study of regulatory T cells in long-lasting Graves disease. General study results and limits: More public clonotypes were shared by persistent patients (approximately 3,000) than by new patients (about 1,000).

The sample holds many counts of this clonotype. As yet, its antigen is unknown. Arm-PCR of CDR3 regions with iRepertoire HTBI primers generated TCR beta libraries. TCRdb used MiXCR to reprocess the multiplex PCR reads, holding one entry per CDR3 protein. This sample has 350,000 to 550,000 distinct CDR3 sequences; more than 13% occur once, and the top ten carry approximately 15%. V dropped 4 bases and J dropped 4 bases, with 14 bases sitting between them. Per germline, CDR1 MDHEN and CDR2 SYDVKM. The length of the CDR3 is 15 residues. The time point was: newly diagnosed GD, antithyroid drugs for less than 3 months. RNA from PBMCs was the source of the TCR library. Blood from the periphery, around 9.3 milliliters in all, was drawn into EDTA tubes. A further study also used this sample, focusing on T cells in Graves' hyperthyroidism and ophthalmopathy.

This clonotype was sampled from a woman aged 25-40 years with Graves disease. The input for sequencing was peripheral blood mononuclear cells (PBMCs), taken at new diagnosis, from a patient treated with antithyroid drugs. This chain links TRBV28 with TRBJ2-1; D is uncertain. The CDR3 sequence is CASSSPGGPYNEQFF. For the CDR3, the DNA is TGTGCCAGCAGTTCCCCGGGCGGCCCTTACAATGAGCAGTTCTTC.